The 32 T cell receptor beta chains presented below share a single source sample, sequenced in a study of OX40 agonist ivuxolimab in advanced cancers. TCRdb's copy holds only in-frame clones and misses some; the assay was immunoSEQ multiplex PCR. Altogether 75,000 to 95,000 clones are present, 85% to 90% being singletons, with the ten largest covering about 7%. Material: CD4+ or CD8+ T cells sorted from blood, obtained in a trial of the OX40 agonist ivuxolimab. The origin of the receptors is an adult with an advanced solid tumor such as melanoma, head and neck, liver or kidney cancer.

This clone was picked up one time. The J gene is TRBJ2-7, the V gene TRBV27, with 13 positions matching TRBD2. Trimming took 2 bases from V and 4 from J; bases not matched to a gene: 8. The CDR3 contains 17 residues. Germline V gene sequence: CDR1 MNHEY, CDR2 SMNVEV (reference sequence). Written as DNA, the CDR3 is TGTGCCAGCAGTTTAGATTCGGGGACTAGCGGGAAATACGAGCAGTACTTC. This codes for CASSLDSGTSGKYEQYF.

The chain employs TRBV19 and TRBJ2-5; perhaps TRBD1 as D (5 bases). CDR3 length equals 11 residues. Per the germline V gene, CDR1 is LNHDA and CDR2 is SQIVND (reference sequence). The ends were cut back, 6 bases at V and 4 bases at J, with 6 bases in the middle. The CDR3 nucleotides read TGTGCCAGTAGGCAGGGAGAGACCCAGTACTTC. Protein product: CASRQGETQYF.

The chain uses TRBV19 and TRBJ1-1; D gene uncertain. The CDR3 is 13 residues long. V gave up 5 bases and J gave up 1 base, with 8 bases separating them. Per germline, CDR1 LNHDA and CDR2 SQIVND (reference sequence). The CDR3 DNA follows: TGTGCCAGTAGTCTTGAGAAGAACACTGAAGCTTTCTTT. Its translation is CASSLEKNTEAFF.

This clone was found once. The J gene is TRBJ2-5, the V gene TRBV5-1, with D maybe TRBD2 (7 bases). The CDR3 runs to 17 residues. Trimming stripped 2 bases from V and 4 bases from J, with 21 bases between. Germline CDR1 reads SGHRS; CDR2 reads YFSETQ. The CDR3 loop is CASSFGAGGGAGETQYF. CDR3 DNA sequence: TGCGCCAGCAGCTTTGGGGCAGGCGGGGGCGCGGGAGAGACCCAGTACTTC.

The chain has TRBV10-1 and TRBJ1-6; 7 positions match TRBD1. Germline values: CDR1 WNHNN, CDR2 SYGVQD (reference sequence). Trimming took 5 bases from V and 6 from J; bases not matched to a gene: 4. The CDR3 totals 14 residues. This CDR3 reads CASSPGQPNSPLHF. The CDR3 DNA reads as TGCGCCAGCAGTCCGGGACAGCCTAATTCACCCCTCCACTTT.

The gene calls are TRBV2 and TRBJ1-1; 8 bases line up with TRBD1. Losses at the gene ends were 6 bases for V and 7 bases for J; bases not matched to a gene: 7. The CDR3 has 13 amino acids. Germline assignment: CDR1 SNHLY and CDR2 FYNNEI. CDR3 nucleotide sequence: TGTGCCAGCAGACGACAGGGGACGGTTGAAGCTTTCTTT. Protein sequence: CASRRQGTVEAFF.

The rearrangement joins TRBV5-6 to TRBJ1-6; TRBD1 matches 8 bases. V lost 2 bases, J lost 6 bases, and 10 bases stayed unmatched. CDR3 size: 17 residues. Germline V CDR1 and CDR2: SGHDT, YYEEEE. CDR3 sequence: CASSFPRDRTFNSPLHF. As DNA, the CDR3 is TGTGCCAGCAGCTTCCCCCGGGACAGGACTTTTAATTCACCCCTCCACTTT.

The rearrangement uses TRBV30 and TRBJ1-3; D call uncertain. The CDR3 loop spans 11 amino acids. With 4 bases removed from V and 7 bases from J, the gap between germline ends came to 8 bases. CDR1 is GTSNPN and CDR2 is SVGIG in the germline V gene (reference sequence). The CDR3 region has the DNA TGTGCCTGGAAATTCTGGAACACCATATATTTT. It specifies CAWKFWNTIYF.

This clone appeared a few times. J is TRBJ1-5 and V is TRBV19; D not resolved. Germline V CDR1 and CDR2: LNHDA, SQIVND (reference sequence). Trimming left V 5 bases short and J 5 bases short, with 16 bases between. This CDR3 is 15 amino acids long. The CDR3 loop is CASSGSYSLDQPQHF. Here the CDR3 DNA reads TGTGCCAGTAGTGGGTCATACAGCCTGGATCAGCCCCAGCATTTT.

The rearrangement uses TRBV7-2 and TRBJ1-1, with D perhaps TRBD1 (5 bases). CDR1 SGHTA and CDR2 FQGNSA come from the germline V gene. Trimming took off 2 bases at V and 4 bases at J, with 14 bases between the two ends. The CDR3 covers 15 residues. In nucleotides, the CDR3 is TGTGCCAGCAGCTTACTTGGGGGTGTAGGCACTGAAGCTTTCTTT. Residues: CASSLLGGVGTEAFF.

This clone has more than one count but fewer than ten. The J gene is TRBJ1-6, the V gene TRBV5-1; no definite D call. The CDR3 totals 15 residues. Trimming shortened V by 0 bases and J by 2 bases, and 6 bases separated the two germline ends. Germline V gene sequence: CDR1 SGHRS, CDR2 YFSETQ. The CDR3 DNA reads TGCGCCAGCAGCTTGGATGGCACCTATAATTCACCCCTCCACTTT. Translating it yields CASSLDGTYNSPLHF.

The CDR3 sequence: CASSEEGMLNEKLFF. The CDR3 region has the DNA TGTGCCAGCAGTGAAGAGGGGATGCTTAATGAAAAACTGTTTTTT. The V and J genes are TRBV2 and TRBJ1-4, with D possibly being TRBD1 (5 bases). Germline values: CDR1 SNHLY, CDR2 FYNNEI. There are 15 residues in the CDR3. The V gene lost 1 base and the J gene lost 4 bases, with 10 bases spanning the gap.

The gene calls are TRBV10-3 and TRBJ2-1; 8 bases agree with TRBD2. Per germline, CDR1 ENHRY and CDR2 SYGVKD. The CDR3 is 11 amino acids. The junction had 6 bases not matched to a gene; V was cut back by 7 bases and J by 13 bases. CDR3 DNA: TGTGCCATCACCGGGGGGGAGGGACAGTTCTTC. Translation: CAITGGEGQFF.

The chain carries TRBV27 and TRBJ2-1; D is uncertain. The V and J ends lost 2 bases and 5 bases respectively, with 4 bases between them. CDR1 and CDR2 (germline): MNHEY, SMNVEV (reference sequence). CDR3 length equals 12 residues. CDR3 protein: CASSLQDNEQFF. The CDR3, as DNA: TGTGCCAGCAGTTTACAGGACAATGAGCAGTTCTTC.

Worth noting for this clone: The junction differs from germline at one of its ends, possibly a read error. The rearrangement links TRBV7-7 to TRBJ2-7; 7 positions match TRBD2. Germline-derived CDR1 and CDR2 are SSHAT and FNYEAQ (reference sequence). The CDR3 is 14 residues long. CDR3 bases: TGTGCTAGCAGCTTGGGCGGGGGTCGTAACGAGCAGTACTTC. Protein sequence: CASSLGGGRNEQYF.

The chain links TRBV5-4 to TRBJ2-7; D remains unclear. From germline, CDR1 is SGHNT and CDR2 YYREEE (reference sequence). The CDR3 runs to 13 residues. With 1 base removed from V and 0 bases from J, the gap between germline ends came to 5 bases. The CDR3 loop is CASSLPSSYEQYF. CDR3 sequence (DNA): TGTGCCAGCAGCTTGCCCAGCTCCTACGAGCAGTACTTC.

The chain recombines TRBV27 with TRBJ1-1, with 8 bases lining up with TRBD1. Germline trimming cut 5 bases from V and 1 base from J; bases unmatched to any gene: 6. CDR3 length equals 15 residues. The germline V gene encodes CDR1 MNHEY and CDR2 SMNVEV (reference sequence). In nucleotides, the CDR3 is TGTGCCAGCAGTGCCGTAGGACAGGGGAACACTGAAGCTTTCTTT. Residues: CASSAVGQGNTEAFF.

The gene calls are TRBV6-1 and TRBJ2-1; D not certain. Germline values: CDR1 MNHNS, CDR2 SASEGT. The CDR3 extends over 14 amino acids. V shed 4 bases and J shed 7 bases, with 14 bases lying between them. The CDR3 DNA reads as TGTGCCAGCAGTGTAGAGCCCACTGGAAATGAGCAGTTCTTC. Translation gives CASSVEPTGNEQFF.

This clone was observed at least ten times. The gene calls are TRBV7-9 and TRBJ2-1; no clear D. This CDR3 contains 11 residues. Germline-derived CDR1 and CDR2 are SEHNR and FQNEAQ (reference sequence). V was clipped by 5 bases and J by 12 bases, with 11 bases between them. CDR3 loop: CASSPGPRQFF. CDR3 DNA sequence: TGTGCCAGCAGCCCGGGTCCACGGCAGTTCTTC.

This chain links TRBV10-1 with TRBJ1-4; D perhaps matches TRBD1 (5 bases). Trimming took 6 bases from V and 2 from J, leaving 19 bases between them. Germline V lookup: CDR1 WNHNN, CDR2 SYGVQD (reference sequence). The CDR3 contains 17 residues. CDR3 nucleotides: TGCGCCAGCAGAAAACCCGGGACGGCAATCACTAATGAAAAACTGTTTTTT. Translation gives CASRKPGTAITNEKLFF.

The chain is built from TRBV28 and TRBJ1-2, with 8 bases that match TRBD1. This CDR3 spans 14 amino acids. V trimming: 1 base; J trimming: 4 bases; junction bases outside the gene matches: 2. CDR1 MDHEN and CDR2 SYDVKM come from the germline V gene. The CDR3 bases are TGTGCCAGCAGTTTATCAGGGGGCGGCTATGGCTACACCTTC. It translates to CASSLSGGGYGYTF.

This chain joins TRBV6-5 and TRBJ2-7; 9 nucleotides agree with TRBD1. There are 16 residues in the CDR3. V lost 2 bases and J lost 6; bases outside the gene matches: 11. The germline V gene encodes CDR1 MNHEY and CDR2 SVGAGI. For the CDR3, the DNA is TGTGCCAGCAGTTACGGCCCGGGAGGACAGGGGTCCGAGCAGTACTTC. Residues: CASSYGPGGQGSEQYF.

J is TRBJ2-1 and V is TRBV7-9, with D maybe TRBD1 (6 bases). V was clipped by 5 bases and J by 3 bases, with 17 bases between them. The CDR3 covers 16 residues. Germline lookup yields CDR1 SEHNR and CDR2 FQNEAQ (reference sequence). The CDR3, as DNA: TGTGCCAGCAGCCCCCACAGGGTGGCGGGCTACAATGAGCAGTTCTTC. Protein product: CASSPHRVAGYNEQFF.

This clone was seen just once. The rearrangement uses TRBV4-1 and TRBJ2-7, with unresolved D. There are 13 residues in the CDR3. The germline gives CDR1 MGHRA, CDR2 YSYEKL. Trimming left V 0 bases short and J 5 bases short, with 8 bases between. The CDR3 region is CASSQEGSDEQYF. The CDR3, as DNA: TGCGCCAGCAGCCAAGAAGGAAGCGACGAGCAGTACTTC.

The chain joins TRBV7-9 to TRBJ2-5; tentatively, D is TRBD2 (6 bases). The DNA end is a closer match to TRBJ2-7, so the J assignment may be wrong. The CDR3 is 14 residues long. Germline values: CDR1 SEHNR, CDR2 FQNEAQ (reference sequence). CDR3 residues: CASSYGGTYDEQYF. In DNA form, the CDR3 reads TGTGCCAGCAGCTACGGGGGTACATACGACGAGCAGTACTTC.

The CDR3, as DNA: TGCAGCGTTGCTGCGGGAGCAAGCGAGCAGTACTTC. Translated, it gives CSVAAGASEQYF. The chain is built from TRBV29-1 and TRBJ2-7, with 7 bases lining up with TRBD2. Germline assignment: CDR1 SQVTM and CDR2 ANQGSEA. This CDR3 spans 12 amino acids. V was pared by 4 bases and J by 6 bases, with 6 bases of the junction left unmatched.

CDR3 nucleotide sequence: TGTGCCAGCAGTTACTCGGAGGATACGGCCTACGAGCAGTACTTC. The encoded protein is CASSYSEDTAYEQYF. V is TRBV6-5 and J is TRBJ2-7; TRBD2 is a possible D gene (5 bases). CDR1 is MNHEY, CDR2 SVGAGI, per germline. The CDR3 runs to 15 residues. The V end lost 0 bases, the J end lost 2 bases, and 11 bases lay between the germline ends.

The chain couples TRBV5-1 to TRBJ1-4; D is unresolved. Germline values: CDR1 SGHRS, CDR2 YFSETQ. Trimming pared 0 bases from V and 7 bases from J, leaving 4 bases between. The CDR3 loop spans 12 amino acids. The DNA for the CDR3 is TGCGCCAGCAGCTTGGCCGGTGAAAAACTGTTTTTT. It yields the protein CASSLAGEKLFF.

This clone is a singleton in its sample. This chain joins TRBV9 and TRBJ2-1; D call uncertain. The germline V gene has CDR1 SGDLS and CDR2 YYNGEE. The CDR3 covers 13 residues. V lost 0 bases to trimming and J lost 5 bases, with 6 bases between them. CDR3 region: CASSVGKNNEQFF. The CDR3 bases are TGTGCCAGCAGCGTAGGTAAGAACAATGAGCAGTTCTTC.

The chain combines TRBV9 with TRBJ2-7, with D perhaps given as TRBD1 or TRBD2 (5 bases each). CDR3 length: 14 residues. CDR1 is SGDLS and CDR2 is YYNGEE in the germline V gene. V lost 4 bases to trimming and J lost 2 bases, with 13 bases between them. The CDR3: CASSLGPWTYEQYF. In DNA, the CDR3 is TGTGCCAGCAGCCTGGGACCATGGACCTACGAGCAGTACTTC.

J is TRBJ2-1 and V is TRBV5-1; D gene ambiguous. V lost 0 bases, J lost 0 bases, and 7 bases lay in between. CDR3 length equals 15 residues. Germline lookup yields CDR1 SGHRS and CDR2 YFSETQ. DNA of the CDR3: TGCGCCAGCAGCTTGGAGCGAGGCTCCTACAATGAGCAGTTCTTC. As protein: CASSLERGSYNEQFF.

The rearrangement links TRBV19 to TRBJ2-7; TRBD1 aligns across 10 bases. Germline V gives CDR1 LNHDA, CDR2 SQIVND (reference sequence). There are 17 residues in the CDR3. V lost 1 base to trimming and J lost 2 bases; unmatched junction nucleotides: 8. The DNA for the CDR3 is TGTGCCAGTAGTATAGTTGCCCCGGACAGGGGGACCTACGAGCAGTACTTC. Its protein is CASSIVAPDRGTYEQYF.